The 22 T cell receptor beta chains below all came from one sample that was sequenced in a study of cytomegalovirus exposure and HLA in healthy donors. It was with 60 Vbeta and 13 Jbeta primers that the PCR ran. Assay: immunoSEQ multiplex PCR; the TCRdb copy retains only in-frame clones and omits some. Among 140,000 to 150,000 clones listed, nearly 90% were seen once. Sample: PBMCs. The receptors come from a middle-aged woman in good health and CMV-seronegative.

This CDR3 reads CASSYSGGGTYEQYF. DNA of the CDR3: TGTGCCAGCAGTTACTCGGGGGGGGGCACCTACGAGCAGTACTTC. The V and J genes are TRBV6-5 and TRBJ2-7; possible D gene TRBD2, 7 bases. Trimming stripped 0 bases from V and 2 bases from J, with 11 bases between. The CDR3 covers 15 residues. Per germline, CDR1 MNHEY and CDR2 SVGAGI.

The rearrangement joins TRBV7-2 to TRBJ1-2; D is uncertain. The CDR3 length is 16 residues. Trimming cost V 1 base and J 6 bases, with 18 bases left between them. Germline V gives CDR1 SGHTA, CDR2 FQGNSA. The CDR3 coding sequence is TGTGCCAGCAGCTTAGAAGGGTACTGGCGAGGGCATGGCTACACCTTC. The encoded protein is CASSLEGYWRGHGYTF.

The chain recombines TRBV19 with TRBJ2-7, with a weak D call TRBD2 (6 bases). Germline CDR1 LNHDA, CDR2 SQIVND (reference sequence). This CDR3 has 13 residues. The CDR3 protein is CATTGEGFYEQYF. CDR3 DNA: TGTGCTACAACGGGAGAGGGATTCTACGAGCAGTACTTC.

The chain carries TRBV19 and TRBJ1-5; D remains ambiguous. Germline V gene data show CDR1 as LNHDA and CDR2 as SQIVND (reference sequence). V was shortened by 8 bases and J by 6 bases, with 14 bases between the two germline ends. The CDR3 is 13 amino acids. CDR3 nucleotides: TGTGCCAGTTCCCCAGGTCTGAGTCAGCCCCAGCATTTT. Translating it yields CASSPGLSQPQHF.

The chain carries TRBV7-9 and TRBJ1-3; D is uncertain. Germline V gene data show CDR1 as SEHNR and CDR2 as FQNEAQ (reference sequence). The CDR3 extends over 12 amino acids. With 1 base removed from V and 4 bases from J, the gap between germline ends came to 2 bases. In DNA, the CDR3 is TGTGCCAGCAGCTTAGTAGGAAACACCATATATTTT. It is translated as CASSLVGNTIYF. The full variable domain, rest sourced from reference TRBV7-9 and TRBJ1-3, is DTGVSQNPRHKITKRGQNVTFRCDPISEHNRLYWYRQTLGQGPEFLTYFQNEAQLEKSRLLSDRFSAERPKGSFSTLEIQRTEQGDSAMYLCASSLVGNTIYFGEGSWLTVV.

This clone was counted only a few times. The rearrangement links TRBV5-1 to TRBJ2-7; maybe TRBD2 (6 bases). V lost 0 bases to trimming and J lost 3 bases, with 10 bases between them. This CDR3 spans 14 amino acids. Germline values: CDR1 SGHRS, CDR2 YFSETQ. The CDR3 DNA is TGCGCCAGCAGCTTGGGGACGGGAGTCTACGAGCAGTACTTC. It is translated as CASSLGTGVYEQYF. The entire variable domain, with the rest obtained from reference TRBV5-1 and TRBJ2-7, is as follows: KAGVTQTPRYLIKTRGQQVTLSCSPISGHRSVSWYQQTPGQGLQFLFEYFSETQRNKGNFPGRFSGRQFSNSRSEMNVSTLELGDSALYLCASSLGTGVYEQYFGPGTRLTVT.

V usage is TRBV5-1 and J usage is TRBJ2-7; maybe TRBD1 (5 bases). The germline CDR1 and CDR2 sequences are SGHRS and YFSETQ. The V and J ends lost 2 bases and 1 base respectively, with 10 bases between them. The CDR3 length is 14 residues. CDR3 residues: CASSFGRESYEQYF. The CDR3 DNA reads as TGCGCCAGCAGCTTCGGCAGGGAATCCTACGAGCAGTACTTC.

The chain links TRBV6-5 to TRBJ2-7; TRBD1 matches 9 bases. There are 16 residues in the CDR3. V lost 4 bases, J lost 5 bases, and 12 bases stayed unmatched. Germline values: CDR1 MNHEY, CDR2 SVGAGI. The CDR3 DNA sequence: TGTGCCAGCAGTTTTGGGCCGGGACAGGGATCCCACGAGCAGTACTTC. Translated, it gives CASSFGPGQGSHEQYF.

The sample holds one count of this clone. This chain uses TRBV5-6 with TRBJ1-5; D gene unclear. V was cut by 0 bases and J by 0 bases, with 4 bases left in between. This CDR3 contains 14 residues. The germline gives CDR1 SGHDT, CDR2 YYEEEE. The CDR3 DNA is TGTGCCAGCAGCTTGGAGCATAGCAATCAGCCCCAGCATTTT. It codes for CASSLEHSNQPQHF.

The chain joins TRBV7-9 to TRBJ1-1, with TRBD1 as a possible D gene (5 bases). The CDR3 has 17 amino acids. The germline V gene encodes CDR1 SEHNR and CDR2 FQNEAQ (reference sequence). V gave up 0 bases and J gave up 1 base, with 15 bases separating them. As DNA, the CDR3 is TGTGCCAGCAGCTTAGCGCGCGGGGGGGGGACGAACACTGAAGCTTTCTTT. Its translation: CASSLARGGGTNTEAFF.

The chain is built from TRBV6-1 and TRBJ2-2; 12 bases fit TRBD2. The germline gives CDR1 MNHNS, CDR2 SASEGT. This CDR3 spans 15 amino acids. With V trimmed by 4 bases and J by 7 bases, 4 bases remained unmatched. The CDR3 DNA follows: TGTGCCAGCAGTGGACTAGCGGGAGTAGGCGGGGAGCTGTTTTTT. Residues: CASSGLAGVGGELFF.

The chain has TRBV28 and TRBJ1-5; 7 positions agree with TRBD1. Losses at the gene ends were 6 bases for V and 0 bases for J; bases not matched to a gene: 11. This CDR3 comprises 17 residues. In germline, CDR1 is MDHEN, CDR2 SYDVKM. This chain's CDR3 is CASRPAGQLYSNQPQHF. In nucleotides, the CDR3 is TGTGCCAGCAGGCCGGCGGGACAGTTGTATAGCAATCAGCCCCAGCATTTT.

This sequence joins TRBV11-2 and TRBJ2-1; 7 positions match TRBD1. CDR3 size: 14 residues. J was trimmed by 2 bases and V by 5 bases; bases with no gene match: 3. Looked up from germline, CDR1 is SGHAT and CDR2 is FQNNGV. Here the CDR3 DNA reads TGTGCCAGCAGCCTACAGGGGACCTACAATGAGCAGTTCTTC. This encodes CASSLQGTYNEQFF. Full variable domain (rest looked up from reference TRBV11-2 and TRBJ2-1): EAGVAQSPRYKIIEKRQSVAFWCNPISGHATLYWYQQILGQGPKLLIQFQNNGVVDDSQLPKDRFSAERLKGVDSTLKIQPAKLEDSAVYLCASSLQGTYNEQFFGPGTRLTVL.

CDR3 loop: CASSYSLSVYNEQFF. Here the CDR3 DNA reads TGTGCCAGCAGTTACAGTTTGAGCGTTTATAATGAGCAGTTCTTC. J is TRBJ2-1 and V is TRBV6-5; D gene unclear. There are 15 residues in the CDR3. Germline CDR1 MNHEY, CDR2 SVGAGI. Trimming took 2 bases from V and 7 from J, leaving 15 bases between them.

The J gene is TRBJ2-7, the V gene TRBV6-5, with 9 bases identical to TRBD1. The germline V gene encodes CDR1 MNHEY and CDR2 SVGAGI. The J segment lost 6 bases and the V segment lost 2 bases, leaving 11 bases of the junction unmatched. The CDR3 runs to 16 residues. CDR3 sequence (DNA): TGTGCCAGCAGTTACGCCTCCGGGACAGGGTCTCTCGAGCAGTACTTC. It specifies CASSYASGTGSLEQYF.

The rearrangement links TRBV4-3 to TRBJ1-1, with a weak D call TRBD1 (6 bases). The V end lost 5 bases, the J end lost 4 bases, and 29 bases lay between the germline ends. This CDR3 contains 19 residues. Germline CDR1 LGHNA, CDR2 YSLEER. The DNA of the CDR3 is TGCGCCAGCAGCAGACCGGCAGGGGTCCGTATAGCCCTGAGCACTGAAGCTTTCTTT. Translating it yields CASSRPAGVRIALSTEAFF.

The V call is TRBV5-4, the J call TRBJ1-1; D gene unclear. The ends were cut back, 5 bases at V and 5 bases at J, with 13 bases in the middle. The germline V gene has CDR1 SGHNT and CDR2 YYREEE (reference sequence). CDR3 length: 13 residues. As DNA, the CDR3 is TGTGCCAGCAGTCCAGACACCAAGACTGAAGCTTTCTTT. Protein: CASSPDTKTEAFF.

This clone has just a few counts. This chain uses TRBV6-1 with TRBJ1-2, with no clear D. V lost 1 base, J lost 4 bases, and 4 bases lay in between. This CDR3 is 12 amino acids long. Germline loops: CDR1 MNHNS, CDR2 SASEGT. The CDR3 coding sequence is TGTGCCAGCAGTGAAGGGGCCTATGGCTACACCTTC. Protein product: CASSEGAYGYTF.

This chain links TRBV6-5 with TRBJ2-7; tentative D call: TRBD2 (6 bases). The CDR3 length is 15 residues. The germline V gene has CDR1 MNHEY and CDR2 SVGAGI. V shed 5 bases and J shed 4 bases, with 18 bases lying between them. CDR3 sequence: CASSNPGLASYEQYF. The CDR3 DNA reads TGTGCCAGCAGTAATCCGGGACTGGCCTCTTACGAGCAGTACTTC.

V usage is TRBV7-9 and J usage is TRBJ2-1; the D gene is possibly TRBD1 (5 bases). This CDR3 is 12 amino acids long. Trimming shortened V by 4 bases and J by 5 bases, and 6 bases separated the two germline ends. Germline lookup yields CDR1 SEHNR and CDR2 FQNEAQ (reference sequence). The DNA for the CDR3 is TGTGCCAGCAGCTCCAGGGACAATGAGCAGTTCTTC. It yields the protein CASSSRDNEQFF.

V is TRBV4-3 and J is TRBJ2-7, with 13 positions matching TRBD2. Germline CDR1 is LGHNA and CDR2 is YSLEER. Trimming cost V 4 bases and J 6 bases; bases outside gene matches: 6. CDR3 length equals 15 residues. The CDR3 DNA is TGCGCCAGCAGCCGGGGGACTAGCGGGATAGGCGAGCAGTACTTC. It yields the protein CASSRGTSGIGEQYF.

CDR3 DNA sequence: TGTGCCAGCAGTGAACTAGCGGGTACCTACGAGCAGTACTTC. Protein product: CASSELAGTYEQYF. V and J are TRBV6-1 and TRBJ2-5, with 8 bases aligning to TRBD2. The end of the DNA fits TRBJ2-7 better, so the J call may be wrong. Germline CDR1 MNHNS, CDR2 SASEGT. The length of the CDR3 is 14 residues.